A single T cell receptor (beta chain) is shown here with its context. Its antigen remains unidentified. Template switching introduced a universal primer site, and the cDNA bore unique molecular identifiers. TCRdb analysed the 5' RACE reads with MiXCR anew, one entry per CDR3 protein. The sample holds a few hundred thousand distinct CDR3 sequences, 7.5% to 9.5% seen once. Germline-derived CDR1 and CDR2 are MGHRA and YSYEKL. There are 16 residues in the CDR3. V dropped 1 base and J dropped 6; count of bases not matched to a gene: 7. This entry is derived from a study of identical twins. Study-level results: Because invariant MAIT and iNKT cells could be present, zero-insertion analyses could be partly confounded.

The sample also formed part of further work on yellow fever vaccine responses in identical twins.

The gene calls are TRBV4-1 and TRBJ2-3; 10 nucleotides line up with TRBD2. Sequenced: CD8+ T cells sorted from blood. The sequence came from a young woman in good health. The CDR3 protein is CASSQGGAGGRDTQYF. CDR3 nucleotides: TGCGCCAGCAGCCAAGGGGGAGCGGGGGGGCGGGATACGCAGTATTTT.